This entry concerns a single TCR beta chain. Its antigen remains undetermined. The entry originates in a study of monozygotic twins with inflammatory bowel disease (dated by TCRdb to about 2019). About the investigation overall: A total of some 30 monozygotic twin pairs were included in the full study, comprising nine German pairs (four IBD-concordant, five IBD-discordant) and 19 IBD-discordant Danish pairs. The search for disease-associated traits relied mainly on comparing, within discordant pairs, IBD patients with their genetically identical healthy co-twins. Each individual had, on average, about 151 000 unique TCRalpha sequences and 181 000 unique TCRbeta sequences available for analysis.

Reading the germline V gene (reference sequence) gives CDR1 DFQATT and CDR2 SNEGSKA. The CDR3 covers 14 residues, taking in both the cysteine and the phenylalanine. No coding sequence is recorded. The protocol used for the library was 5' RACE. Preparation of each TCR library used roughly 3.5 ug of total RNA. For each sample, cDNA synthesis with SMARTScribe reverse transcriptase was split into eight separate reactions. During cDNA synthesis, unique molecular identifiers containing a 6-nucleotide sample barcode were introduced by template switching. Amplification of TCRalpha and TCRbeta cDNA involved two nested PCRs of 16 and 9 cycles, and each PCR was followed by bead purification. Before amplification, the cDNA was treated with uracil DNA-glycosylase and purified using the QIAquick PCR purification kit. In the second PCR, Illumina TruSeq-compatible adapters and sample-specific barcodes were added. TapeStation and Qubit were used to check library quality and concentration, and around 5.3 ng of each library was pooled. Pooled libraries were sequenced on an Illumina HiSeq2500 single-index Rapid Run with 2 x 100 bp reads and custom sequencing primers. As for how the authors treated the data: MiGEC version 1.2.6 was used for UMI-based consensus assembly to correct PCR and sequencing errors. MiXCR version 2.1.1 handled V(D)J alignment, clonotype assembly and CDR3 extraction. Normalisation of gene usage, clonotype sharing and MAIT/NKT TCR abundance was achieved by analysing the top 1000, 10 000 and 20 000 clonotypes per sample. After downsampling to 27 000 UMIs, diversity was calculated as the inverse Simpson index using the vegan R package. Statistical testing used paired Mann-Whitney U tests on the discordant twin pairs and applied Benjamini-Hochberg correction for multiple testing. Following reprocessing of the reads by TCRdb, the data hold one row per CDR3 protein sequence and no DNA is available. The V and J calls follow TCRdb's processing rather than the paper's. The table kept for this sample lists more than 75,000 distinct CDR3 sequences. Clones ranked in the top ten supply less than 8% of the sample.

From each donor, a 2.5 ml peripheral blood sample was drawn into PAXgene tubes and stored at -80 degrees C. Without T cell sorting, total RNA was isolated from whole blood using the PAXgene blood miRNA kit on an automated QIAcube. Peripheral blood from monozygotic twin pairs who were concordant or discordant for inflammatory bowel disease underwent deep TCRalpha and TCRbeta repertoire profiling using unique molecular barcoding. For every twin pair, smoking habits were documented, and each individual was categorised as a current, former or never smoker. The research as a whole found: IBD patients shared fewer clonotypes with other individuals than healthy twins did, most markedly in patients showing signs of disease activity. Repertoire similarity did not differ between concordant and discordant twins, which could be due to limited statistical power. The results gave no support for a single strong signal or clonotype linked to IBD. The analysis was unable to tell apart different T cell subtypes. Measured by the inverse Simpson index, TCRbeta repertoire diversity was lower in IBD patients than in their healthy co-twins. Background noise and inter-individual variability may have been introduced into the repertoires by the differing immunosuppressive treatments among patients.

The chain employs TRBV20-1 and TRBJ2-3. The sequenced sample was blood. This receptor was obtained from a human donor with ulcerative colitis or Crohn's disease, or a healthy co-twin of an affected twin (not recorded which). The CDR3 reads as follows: CSARDGVGTDTQYF.